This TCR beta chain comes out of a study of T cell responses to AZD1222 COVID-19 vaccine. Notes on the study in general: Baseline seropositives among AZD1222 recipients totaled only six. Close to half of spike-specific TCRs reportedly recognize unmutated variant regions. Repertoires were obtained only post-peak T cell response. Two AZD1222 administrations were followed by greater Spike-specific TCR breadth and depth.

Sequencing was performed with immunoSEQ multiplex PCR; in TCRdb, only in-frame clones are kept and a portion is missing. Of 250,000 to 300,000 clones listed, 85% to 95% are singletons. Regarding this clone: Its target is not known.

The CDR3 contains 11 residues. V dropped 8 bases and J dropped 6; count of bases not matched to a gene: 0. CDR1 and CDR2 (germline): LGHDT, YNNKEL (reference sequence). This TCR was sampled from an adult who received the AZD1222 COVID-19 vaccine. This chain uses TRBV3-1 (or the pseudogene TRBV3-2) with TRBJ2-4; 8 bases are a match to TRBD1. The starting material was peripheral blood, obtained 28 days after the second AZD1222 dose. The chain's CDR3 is CASGQGNIQYF. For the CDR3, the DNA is TGTGCCAGCGGACAGGGAAACATTCAGTACTTC.